These 17 T cell receptor beta chains originate from one sample sequenced in a study of blood T cells in healthy people across ages. With a J-beta primer mix and a sample-barcoded 5' primer, a second PCR ran 7 to 11 cycles. MiXCR was run by TCRdb on the 5' RACE reads, yielding one entry per CDR3 protein. The sample carries 600,000 to 650,000 distinct CDR3 sequences, 58% recorded once. Sequenced input: blood. The receptors were gathered from a man between 60 and 75 years old in good health.

The V call is TRBV2, the J call TRBJ1-1; D unclear. CDR1 is SNHLY, CDR2 FYNNEI, per germline. V was clipped by 1 base and J by 0 bases, with 6 bases between them. The CDR3 is 14 residues long. CDR3 amino acids: CASSEGSLNTEAFF. The CDR3 region has the DNA TGTGCCAGCAGTGAAGGGTCGCTGAACACTGAAGCTTTCTTT. Variable domain in full (rest from reference TRBV2 and TRBJ1-1): EPEVTQTPSHQVTQMGQEVILRCVPISNHLYFYWYRQILGQKVEFLVSFYNNEISEKSEIFDDQFSVERPDGSNFTLKIRSTKLEDSAMYFCASSEGSLNTEAFFGQGTRLTVV.

The chain has TRBV20-1 and TRBJ2-7; TRBD2 agrees at 9 bases. The tail of the sequence fits TRBJ2-5 better, so the J call may be wrong. The CDR3 length is 15 residues. Germline V lookup: CDR1 DFQATT, CDR2 SNEGSKA (reference sequence). CDR3 in amino acids: CSAGPPGLAKETQYF. In nucleotides, the CDR3 is TGCAGTGCAGGTCCACCGGGACTAGCCAAAGAGACCCAGTACTTC.

There are many counts of this clonotype. A much bigger clone sits one base away, suggesting this may be a read error. The chain has TRBV7-6 and TRBJ2-5; D remains ambiguous. Germline assignment: CDR1 SGHVS and CDR2 FNYEAQ. The length of the CDR3 is 13 residues. Deletions cut 1 base from V and 11 bases from J, with 14 bases between. This CDR3 is CASSLGWNNEQYF. The CDR3 DNA reads TGTGCCAGCAGCTTAGGGTGGAACAATGAGCAGTACTTC.

This clonotype was seen only a few times. This clone may be a read error of a much larger clone one base away. This rearrangement joins TRBV12-3 or TRBV12-4 to TRBJ2-3, with 9 positions matching TRBD2. The CDR3 sequence is 16 residues long. J was trimmed by 1 base and V by 4 bases; bases with no gene match: 6. CDR3 residues: CASSSRGGVGTDTQYF. CDR3 nucleotides: TGTGCCAGCAGTTCGCGGGGGGGGGTCGGCACAGATACGCAGTATTTT.

The chain is built from TRBV20-1 and TRBJ2-7; 8 nucleotides line up with TRBD2. The J call may be wrong; the DNA end is better matched by TRBJ2-5. The CDR3 covers 12 residues. Germline CDR1 is DFQATT and CDR2 is SNEGSKA (reference sequence). The chain's CDR3 is CSARESGGTQYF. DNA of the CDR3: TGCAGTGCTAGAGAGAGCGGGGGGACCCAGTACTTC.

The chain combines TRBV2 with TRBJ2-1, with D unclear. V gave up 3 bases and J gave up 0 bases, with 9 bases separating them. The CDR3 totals 15 residues. Germline V CDR1 and CDR2: SNHLY, FYNNEI. CDR3 DNA sequence: TGTGCCAGCAGTGAGGCGGCGGTCTCCTACAATGAGCAGTTCTTC. Amino acid sequence: CASSEAAVSYNEQFF.

The genes are TRBV6-6 and TRBJ1-1, with TRBD1 as a possible D gene (5 bases). The CDR3 contains 15 residues. V gave up 4 bases and J gave up 4 bases, with 16 bases separating them. Germline CDR1 is MNHNY and CDR2 is SVGAGI (reference sequence). The CDR3 spells CASSSGPRGRTEAFF. The CDR3 nucleotides are TGTGCCAGCAGTTCGGGGCCAAGGGGTCGCACTGAAGCTTTCTTT.

The V gene is TRBV10-1, the J gene TRBJ2-3; D might be TRBD1 or TRBD2, each matching 5 bases. Trimming took off 1 base at V and 2 bases at J, with 13 bases between the two ends. Germline V CDR1 and CDR2: WNHNN, SYGVQD (reference sequence). The CDR3 loop spans 16 amino acids. The CDR3 sequence is CASSEFAGTPTDTQYF. CDR3 nucleotide sequence: TGCGCCAGCAGTGAGTTCGCCGGGACCCCCACAGATACGCAGTATTTT.

The chain links TRBV20-1 to TRBJ1-6; 9 bases align to TRBD1. The germline V gene has CDR1 DFQATT and CDR2 SNEGSKA (reference sequence). The CDR3 totals 16 residues. J was trimmed by 5 bases and V by 0 bases; bases with no gene match: 5. This CDR3 is CSAREAYRGHNSPLHF. The CDR3 DNA follows: TGCAGTGCTAGAGAGGCTTACAGGGGGCATAATTCACCCCTCCACTTT.

The chain recombines TRBV5-1 with TRBJ2-7; no firm D call. The V end was cut by 6 bases, the J end by 2 bases, with 18 bases between. From germline, CDR1 is SGHRS and CDR2 YFSETQ. The CDR3 runs 15 residues. The CDR3 loop reads CASTLKTGSTYEQYF. Written as DNA, the CDR3 is TGCGCCAGCACCCTCAAAACGGGTTCCACCTACGAGCAGTACTTC. Supplemented by reference TRBV5-1 and TRBJ2-7, the full variable domain reads KAGVTQTPRYLIKTRGQQVTLSCSPISGHRSVSWYQQTPGQGLQFLFEYFSETQRNKGNFPGRFSGRQFSNSRSEMNVSTLELGDSALYLCASTLKTGSTYEQYFGPGTRLTVT.

The chain couples TRBV3-1 to TRBJ1-2, with 8 bases identical to TRBD1. This CDR3 region has 16 residues. V shed 3 bases and J 4 bases; nucleotides not matched to a gene: 10. Germline V lookup: CDR1 LGHDT, CDR2 YNNKEL (reference sequence). CDR3 loop: CASSQGRQGSSYGYTF. CDR3 in DNA: TGTGCCAGCAGCCAGGGAAGACAGGGGAGCAGCTATGGCTACACCTTC.

The chain links TRBV20-1 to TRBJ1-1; possible D gene TRBD1, 5 bases. V dropped 2 bases and J dropped 0 bases, with 25 bases sitting between them. Germline assignment: CDR1 DFQATT and CDR2 SNEGSKA (reference sequence). The CDR3 length is 19 residues. DNA of the CDR3: TGCAGTGCTAGAAAGCTACCGGGACGCTCACACCTACTGAACACTGAAGCTTTCTTT. Translation gives CSARKLPGRSHLLNTEAFF.

The rearrangement joins TRBV18 to TRBJ2-3, with 7 nucleotides matching TRBD1. CDR3 length: 16 residues. The trim removed 8 bases at V and 2 bases at J, leaving 13 bases unmatched. CDR1 is KGHSH, CDR2 LQKENI, per germline. The CDR3 loop is CASAAGTGANTDTQYF. The CDR3 DNA is TGTGCCAGCGCCGCCGGAACAGGGGCGAACACAGATACGCAGTATTTT.

This clonotype came up a few times. This chain joins TRBV20-1 and TRBJ2-5, with no clear D. Germline values: CDR1 DFQATT, CDR2 SNEGSKA (reference sequence). V was trimmed by 0 bases and J by 2 bases, leaving 10 bases between them. The CDR3 is 14 residues long. In DNA, the CDR3 is TGCAGTGCTAGAGATTGGCCGATACAAGAGACCCAGTACTTC. Its translation is CSARDWPIQETQYF.

Comments on this clonotype: A read error may produce the germline difference seen at one junction end. This rearrangement joins TRBV5-1 to TRBJ2-5; D not resolved. Germline V gene lookup returns CDR1 SGHRS and CDR2 YFSETQ. The CDR3 runs 14 residues. This CDR3 is CVSRQTPVQETQYF. The CDR3 bases are TGCGTCAGCAGACAAACACCGGTCCAAGAGACCCAGTACTTC.

The chain uses TRBV20-1 and TRBJ2-7; D possibly matches TRBD1 or TRBD2 (6 bases each). The CDR3 extends over 15 amino acids. Germline assignment: CDR1 DFQATT and CDR2 SNEGSKA (reference sequence). Trimming stripped 0 bases from V and 2 bases from J, with 14 bases between. For the CDR3, the DNA is TGCAGTGCTAGAGATCTGAGGGGGGCGACCTACGAGCAGTACTTC. Encoded protein: CSARDLRGATYEQYF.

The chain recombines TRBV10-3 with TRBJ2-3; 7 bases are shared with TRBD1. The V gene end was trimmed by 5 bases and the J gene end by 2 bases; junction bases not matched to a gene: 4. There are 14 residues in the CDR3. The germline V gene has CDR1 ENHRY and CDR2 SYGVKD. The CDR3 region is CAISSQGPTDTQYF. CDR3 bases: TGTGCCATCAGTTCACAGGGGCCCACAGATACGCAGTATTTT.